This TCR beta chain was documented in a study of cytomegalovirus exposure and HLA in healthy donors (dated by TCRdb to between 2016 and 2019). About the full investigation: An earlier analysis of some 600 of the donors reported under 300 Gb of sequence data and 117 million unique TCR beta sequences obtained from around 190 million T cells. High-throughput TCR immunosequencing, statistical association of individual TCRs with disease status, and machine learning were combined to predict cytomegalovirus infection status. An early release covering just under 650 HLA-typed donors comprised about 320 gigabases of sequencing data and around 85 million unique TCR sequences. Donor age, sex, ethnicity and CMV serostatus were compiled alongside the repertoire data. Both class I and class II loci were covered by HLA typing, at four-digit resolution. Across 398 genotyped donors of the cohort, an average of about 240,000 unique TCR beta nucleotide sequences per donor were sequenced, and roughly 17% of those sequences were non-productive. In the later analysis, no new phenotypic data were used to find candidate immune exposures; instead, reliance was placed on TCR beta sequences and their occurrence across donors. Besides the first cohort of roughly 640 subjects, a separate validation cohort made up of over 100 different subjects was used. The study used immunosequencing to profile the T cell repertoires of more than 650 subjects and linked those repertoires to cytomegalovirus serostatus. Every discovery cohort repertoire had been produced on one sequencing platform. In a later genetic analysis, genome-wide SNP genotypes for about 55% of the roughly 670 donors were used, and that subset was treated as a discovery cohort. Because of strong linkage in the cohort, a few DR-DQ haplotypes were treated as single units for association and clustering. An earlier analysis of a few hundred of the donors applied high-throughput TCR beta sequencing to assess whether each TCR beta V gene segment acted as functional or pseudogenic. Of the 300 to 500 genotyped donors, 75% to 85% were placed in the genetic ancestry cluster associated with self-reported Caucasian donors. A later analysis re-examined previously published TCR beta repertoires from more than 600 donors and added high-resolution HLA genotyping to investigate patterns of TCR occurrence. Typing coverage differed by locus: A, B, C, DRB1 and DQB1 were typed in roughly 620-640 donors, DQA1 in approximately 520, DPA1 in nearly 610, and DPB1 in 472. The study aimed to test whether cataloging public T cell receptors could reveal signatures of past pathogen exposure. Study-level results and caveats: According to the authors, the approach could potentially be generalized to other disease states and immunological phenotypes. In a later analysis, 16,951 TCR beta sequences were associated with specific HLA alleles at a false discovery rate of 0.05. In a later genetic analysis, fewer N-insertions in productive TCRs were reported among donors in an Asian-associated ancestry cluster than the approximately 710-donor mean. In a later analysis, TCR association rates were found to vary across HLA loci, with the most associated TCRs seen for DRB1 alleles and the fewest for HLA-C alleles. This cohort had only TCR beta chains sequenced, and the lack of alpha or paired-chain data limited which features could be detected. An association between a missense DCLRE1C variant and V-gene and J-gene trimming of TCR beta chains was found in a later genetic analysis and replicated in an independent cohort. Most CMV-associated TCR beta chains appeared to be HLA-restricted in a later analysis, and the HLA associations seemed to be driven largely by CMV exposure. The study gave a list of around 170 TCR beta chains associated with cytomegalovirus. When HLA alleles, especially DR and DQ, strongly co-occurred, attributing TCR associations to individual alleles was difficult. Cytomegalovirus status was reported to be diagnosed by the classifier with high specificity and sensitivity in both the original and validation cohorts. The earlier analysis of about 600 of the donors excluded fewer than 20 rarely observed V segments, including chromosome 9 orphons, because counts were too low. A group of highly shared sequence variants was considered likely to be a technical artifact of the sequencing pipeline. In a later analysis, several top co-occurrence clusters were reported to appear linked to parvovirus B19, influenza, CMV and Epstein-Barr virus. Three of the identified cytomegalovirus-associated TCR beta chains were confirmed in vitro to be specific for cytomegalovirus antigens. Most TCR sequences were observed very rarely across donors, whereas some public TCRs were present in many individuals. Correlated functional status among segregating V segments might reflect linkage disequilibrium, but an unknown experimental factor could not be ruled out. A further reported finding was that TCR beta sequences accurately predicted the HLA-A and HLA-B alleles for most subjects in the first cohort. In an earlier analysis of some 550 of the donors, most TCR beta V segments were observed in productive rearrangements about 87% or about 30% of the time, broadly matching IMGT annotations. Compared with equally common non-associated chains, HLA-associated TCR beta chains in a later analysis were more clonally expanded and had lower generation probabilities. Immune exposure information for the cohort was limited to CMV serostatus. HLA typing was unavailable for some donors at each locus, so association tests used only the typed subset. Presence/absence analyses assumed roughly uniform sequencing depth across donors, an assumption that may not hold.

The cohort consisted of hundreds of healthy bone marrow donors. Cohort members were all nominally healthy when sampled, although unrecorded immune exposures were likely present. The donor was CMV seronegative and belonged to the group of several hundred seronegative cohort members. Each donor provided a peripheral blood sample, and peripheral blood mononuclear cells were used for TCR beta sequencing. Genomic DNA extraction from the blood cell samples was performed with the Qiagen DNeasy Blood Extraction Kit. In the case of this clone: The clone's antigen remains unknown. Base qualities are not provided; no much larger clone lies one nucleotide away.

The library was produced with the immunoSEQ multiplex PCR assay. A mixture of 60 forward primers for TCR Vbeta segments and 13 reverse primers for TCR Jbeta segments was used in the multiplex PCR. The CDR3 region of rearranged TCR beta genes was amplified from genomic DNA with a multiplex PCR assay. The Illumina HiSeq System was used to sequence the amplified TCR beta libraries as 87-base-pair reads. Under the source paper's analysis protocol: Across the 500 to 850 repertoires, a later analysis counted 78 million or so unique TCR beta chains, 9.5 million to 12 million of which were shared by at least two donors. Raw reads were error-corrected and collapsed into unique sequences by a nearest-neighbor algorithm in which closely related sequences were merged to remove PCR and sequencing errors. To assign V, D and J gene segments, CDR3 sequences were aligned to IMGT reference sequences. For a sequence to be retained, at least a six-nucleotide match to both a V gene segment and a J gene segment was required. A rearrangement was called productive if the CDR3 had no stop codons and remained in frame with V and J, and every other rearrangement was called non-productive. CDR3 was defined according to IMGT convention as the region running from the second conserved V-encoded cysteine to the conserved J-encoded phenylalanine. The earlier analysis of around 640 of the donors excluded sequences that lacked an unambiguous match to a single V gene segment. In an earlier analysis of approximately 590 of the donors, a V segment was called functional when productive rearrangements were above 56.7%, and segregating when the standard deviation between donors exceeded 5%. To diagnose cytomegalovirus status from the catalog of TCR beta chain sequences, a statistical classification framework was built. In a later analysis, V and J genes were assigned by comparing TCR nucleotide sequences against IMGT/GENE-DB human TR gene sequences. A later analysis assigned CDR3 sequences and most-parsimonious VDJ recombination scenarios with the TCRdist pipeline. A later analysis defined each TCR beta chain by its CDR3 amino acid sequence plus V-gene family, and excluded reads lacking a unique V-gene family. In a later analysis, 450 to 600 highly shared, low-generation-probability nucleotide sequences were removed to address suspected cross-contamination and a sequencing artifact. A later analysis calculated a clonal expansion index for each public chain from normalized within-repertoire ranks of inferred template counts. In a later analysis, generation probabilities were computed using a VDJ recombination model fitted to out-of-frame rearrangements, and the results were checked against IGoR. In a later analysis, hypergeometric tests were used to score TCR-TCR, TCR-HLA and TCR-CMV co-occurrence, with a repertoire-size bias correction applied to TCR pairs. False discovery rates were estimated in a later analysis by permuting HLA or CMV assignments 20 times. In a later analysis, co-occurring TCRs were grouped with DBSCAN, and TCRdist sequence similarity was added when clustering was performed within HLA-allele-positive subsets. Repertoires with fewer than 30,000 or more than 120,000 public chains, plus five repertoires with anomalous nucleotide sharing, were excluded from co-occurrence clustering. Not all clones reach the TCRdb copy of this immuneACCESS table, which keeps in-frame sequences only. Checked studies attribute under half of the gap to unresolved V genes and leave the rest unexplained. V and J calls and clone size come straight from that table; D and trimming were deduced from the DNA. Across this sample there are about 47,000 clones, with 65% to 80% seen only once. About 6% of the sample is in the top ten clones.

Sequencing was carried out using PBMCs. The receptor comes from a man younger than 40 in good health and CMV-seronegative.

In nucleotide form, the sequence is TGTGCCAGCAAGTGGGACAGTTACACCGGGGAGCTGTTTTTT. This sequence encodes CASKWDSYTGELFF. The chain joins TRBV6-4 to TRBJ2-2; 7 of the junction bases match TRBD1. V lost 7 bases and J lost 3 bases, and the count of bases not matched to a germline gene is 5. The germline V gene yields MRHNA for CDR1 and SNTAGT for CDR2. Including the terminal cysteine and phenylalanine, the CDR3 comprises 14 residues. The only DNA kept is the CDR3, 42 bases in frame from the first base.